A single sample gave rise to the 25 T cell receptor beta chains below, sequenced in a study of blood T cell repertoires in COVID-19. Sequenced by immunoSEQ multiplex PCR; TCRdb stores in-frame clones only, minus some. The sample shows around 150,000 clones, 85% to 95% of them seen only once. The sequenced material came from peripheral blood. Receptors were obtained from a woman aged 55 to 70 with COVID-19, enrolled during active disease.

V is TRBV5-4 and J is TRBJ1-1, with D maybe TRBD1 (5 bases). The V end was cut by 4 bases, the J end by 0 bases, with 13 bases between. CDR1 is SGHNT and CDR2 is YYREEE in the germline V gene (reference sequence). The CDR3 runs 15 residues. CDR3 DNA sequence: TGTGCCAGCAGCCCCGACAGAATTTTGAACACTGAAGCTTTCTTT. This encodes CASSPDRILNTEAFF.

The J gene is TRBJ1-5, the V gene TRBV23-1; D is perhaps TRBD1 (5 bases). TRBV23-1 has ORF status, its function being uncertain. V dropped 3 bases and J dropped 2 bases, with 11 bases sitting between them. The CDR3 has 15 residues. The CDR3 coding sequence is TGCGCCAGCAGTCAGGGGCTCCGAGGCAATCAGCCCCAGCATTTT. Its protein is CASSQGLRGNQPQHF.

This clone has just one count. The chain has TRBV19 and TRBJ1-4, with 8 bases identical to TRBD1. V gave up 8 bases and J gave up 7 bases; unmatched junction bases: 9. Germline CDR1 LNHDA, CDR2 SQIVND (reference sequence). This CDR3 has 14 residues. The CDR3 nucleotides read TGTGCCAGTGGCCCGACAGGGGTTGGTGAAAAACTGTTTTTT. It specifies CASGPTGVGEKLFF.

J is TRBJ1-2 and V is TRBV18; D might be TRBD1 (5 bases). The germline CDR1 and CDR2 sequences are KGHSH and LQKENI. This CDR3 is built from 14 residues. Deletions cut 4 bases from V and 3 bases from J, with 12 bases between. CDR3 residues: CASSLAGVDYGYTF. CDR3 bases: TGTGCCAGCTCACTGGCGGGGGTGGACTATGGCTACACCTTC.

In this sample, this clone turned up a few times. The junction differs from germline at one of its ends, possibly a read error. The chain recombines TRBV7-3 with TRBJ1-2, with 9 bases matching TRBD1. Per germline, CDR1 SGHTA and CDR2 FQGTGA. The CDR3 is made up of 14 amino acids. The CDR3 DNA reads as TGTGCCAGCAGCCTAACAGGGGGCTGGGATGGCTACACCTTC. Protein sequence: CASSLTGGWDGYTF.

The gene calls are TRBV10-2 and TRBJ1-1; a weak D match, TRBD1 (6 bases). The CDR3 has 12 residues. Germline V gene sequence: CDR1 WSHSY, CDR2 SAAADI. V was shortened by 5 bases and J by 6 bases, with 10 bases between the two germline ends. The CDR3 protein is CASSRGAAEAFF. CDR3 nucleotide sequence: TGCGCCAGCAGTCGGGGGGCGGCTGAAGCTTTCTTT.

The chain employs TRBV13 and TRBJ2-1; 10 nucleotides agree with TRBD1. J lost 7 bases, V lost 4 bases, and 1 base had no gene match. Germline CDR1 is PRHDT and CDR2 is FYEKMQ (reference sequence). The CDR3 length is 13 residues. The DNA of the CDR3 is TGTGCCAGCAGCTCGGGACAGGGGAATGAGCAGTTCTTC. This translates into CASSSGQGNEQFF.

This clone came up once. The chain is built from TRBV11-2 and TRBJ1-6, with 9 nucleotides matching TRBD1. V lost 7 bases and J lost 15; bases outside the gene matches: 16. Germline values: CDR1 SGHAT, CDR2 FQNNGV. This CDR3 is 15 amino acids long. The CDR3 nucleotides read TGTGCCAGCAACTCAATACAGGGGGCGGGGAAAGGCCTCCACTTT. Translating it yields CASNSIQGAGKGLHF. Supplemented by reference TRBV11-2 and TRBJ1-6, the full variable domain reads EAGVAQSPRYKIIEKRQSVAFWCNPISGHATLYWYQQILGQGPKLLIQFQNNGVVDDSQLPKDRFSAERLKGVDSTLKIQPAKLEDSAVYLCASNSIQGAGKGLHFGNGTRLTVT.

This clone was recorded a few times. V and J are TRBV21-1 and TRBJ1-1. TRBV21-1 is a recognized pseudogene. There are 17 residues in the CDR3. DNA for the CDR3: TGTGCCAGCAGCAAAGTAGATGGGCGGGGCTTTAACACTGAAGCTTTCTTT. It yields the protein CASSKVDGRGFNTEAFF.

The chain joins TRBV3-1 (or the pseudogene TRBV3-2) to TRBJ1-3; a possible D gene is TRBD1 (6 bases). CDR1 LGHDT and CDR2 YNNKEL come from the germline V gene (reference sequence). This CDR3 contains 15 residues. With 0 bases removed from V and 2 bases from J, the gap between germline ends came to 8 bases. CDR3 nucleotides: TGTGCCAGCAGCCAAGATAACAGGGCTGGAAACACCATATATTTT. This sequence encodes CASSQDNRAGNTIYF.

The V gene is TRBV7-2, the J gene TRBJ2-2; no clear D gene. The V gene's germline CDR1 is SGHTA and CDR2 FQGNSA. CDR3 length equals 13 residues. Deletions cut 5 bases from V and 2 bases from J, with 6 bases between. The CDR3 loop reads CASSQLNTGELFF. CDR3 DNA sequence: TGTGCCAGCAGCCAACTCAACACCGGGGAGCTGTTTTTT.

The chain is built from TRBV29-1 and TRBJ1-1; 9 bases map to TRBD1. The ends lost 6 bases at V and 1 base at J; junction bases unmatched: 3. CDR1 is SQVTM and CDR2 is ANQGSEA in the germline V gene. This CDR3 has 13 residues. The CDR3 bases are TGCAGCGTCAAGACAGGGGGGAACACTGAAGCTTTCTTT. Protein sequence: CSVKTGGNTEAFF. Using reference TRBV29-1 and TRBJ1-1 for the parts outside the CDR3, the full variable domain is SAVISQKPSRDICQRGTSLTIQCQVDSQVTMMFWYRQQPGQSLTLIATANQGSEATYESGFVIDKFPISRPNLTFSTLTVSNMSPEDSSIYLCSVKTGGNTEAFFGQGTRLTVV.

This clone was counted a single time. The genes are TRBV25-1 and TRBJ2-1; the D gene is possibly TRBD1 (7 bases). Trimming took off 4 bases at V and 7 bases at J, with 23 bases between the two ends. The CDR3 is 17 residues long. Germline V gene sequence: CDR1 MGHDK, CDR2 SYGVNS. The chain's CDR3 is CASSARGQGGLGNEQFF. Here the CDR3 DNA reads TGTGCCAGCAGTGCACGAGGGCAGGGGGGATTGGGGAATGAGCAGTTCTTC.

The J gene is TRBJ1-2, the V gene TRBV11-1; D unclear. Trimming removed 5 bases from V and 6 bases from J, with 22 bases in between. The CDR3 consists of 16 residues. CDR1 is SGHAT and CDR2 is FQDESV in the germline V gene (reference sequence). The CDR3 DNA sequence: TGTGCCAGCAGCCCTAGCGCAGGTAGCCTGCTTCATGGCTACACCTTC. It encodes CASSPSAGSLLHGYTF.

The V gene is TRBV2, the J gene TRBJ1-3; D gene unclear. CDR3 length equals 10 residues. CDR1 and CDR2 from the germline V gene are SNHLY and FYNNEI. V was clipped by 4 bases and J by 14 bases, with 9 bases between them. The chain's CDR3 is CASSGREVYF. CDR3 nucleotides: TGTGCCAGCAGTGGGCGGGAGGTATATTTT.

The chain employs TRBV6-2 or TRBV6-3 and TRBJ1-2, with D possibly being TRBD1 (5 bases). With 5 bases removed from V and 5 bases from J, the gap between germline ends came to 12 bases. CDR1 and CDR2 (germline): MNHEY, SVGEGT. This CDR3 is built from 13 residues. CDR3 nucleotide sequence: TGTGCCAGCAGTACGGGGGAAGGGTATGGCTACACCTTC. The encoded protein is CASSTGEGYGYTF.

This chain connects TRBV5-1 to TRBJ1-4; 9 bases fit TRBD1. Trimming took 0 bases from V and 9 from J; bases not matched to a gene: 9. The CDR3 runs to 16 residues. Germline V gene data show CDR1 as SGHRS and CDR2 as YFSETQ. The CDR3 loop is CASSLGFGDRDKKLFF. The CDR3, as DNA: TGCGCCAGCAGCTTGGGGTTCGGGGACAGGGACAAAAAACTGTTTTTT.

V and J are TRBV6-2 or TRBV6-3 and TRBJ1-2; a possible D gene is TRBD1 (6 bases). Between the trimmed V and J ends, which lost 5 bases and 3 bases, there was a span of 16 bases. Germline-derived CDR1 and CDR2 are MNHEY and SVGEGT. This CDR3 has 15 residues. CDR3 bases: TGTGCCAGCAGTCGGAACAGGGCTTCGGACTATGGCTACACCTTC. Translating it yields CASSRNRASDYGYTF.

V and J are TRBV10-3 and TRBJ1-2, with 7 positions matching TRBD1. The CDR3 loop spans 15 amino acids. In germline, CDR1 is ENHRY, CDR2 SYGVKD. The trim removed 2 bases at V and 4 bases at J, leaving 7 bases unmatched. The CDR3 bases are TGTGCCATCAGTGAGACAGGGGATCCCTCCTATGGCTACACCTTC. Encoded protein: CAISETGDPSYGYTF.

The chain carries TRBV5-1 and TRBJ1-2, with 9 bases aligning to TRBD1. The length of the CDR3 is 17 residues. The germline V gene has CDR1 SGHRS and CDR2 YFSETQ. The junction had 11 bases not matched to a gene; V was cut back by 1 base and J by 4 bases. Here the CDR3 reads CASSLSPGQGGLYGYTF. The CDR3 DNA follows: TGCGCCAGCAGCTTGAGTCCGGGACAGGGTGGTCTCTATGGCTACACCTTC.

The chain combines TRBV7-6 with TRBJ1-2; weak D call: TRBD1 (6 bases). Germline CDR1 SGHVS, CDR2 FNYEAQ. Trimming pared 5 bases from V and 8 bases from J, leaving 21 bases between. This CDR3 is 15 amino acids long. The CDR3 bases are TGTGCCAGCAGCCCGGCTCGGTGGGGAGGGGGAGGCTACACCTTC. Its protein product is CASSPARWGGGGYTF.

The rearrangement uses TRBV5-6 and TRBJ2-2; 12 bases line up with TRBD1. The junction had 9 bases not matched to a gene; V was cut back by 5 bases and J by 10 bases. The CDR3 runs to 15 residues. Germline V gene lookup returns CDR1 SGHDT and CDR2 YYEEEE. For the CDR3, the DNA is TGTGCCAGCAGGACGGGACAGGGGGCGTCTTTGGAGCTGTTTTTT. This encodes CASRTGQGASLELFF.

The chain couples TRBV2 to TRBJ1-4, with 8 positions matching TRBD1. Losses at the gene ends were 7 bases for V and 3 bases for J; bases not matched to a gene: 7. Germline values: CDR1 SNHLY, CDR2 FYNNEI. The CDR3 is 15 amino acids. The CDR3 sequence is CASTIWTGPNEKLFF. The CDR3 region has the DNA TGTGCCAGCACGATATGGACAGGGCCTAATGAAAAACTGTTTTTT.

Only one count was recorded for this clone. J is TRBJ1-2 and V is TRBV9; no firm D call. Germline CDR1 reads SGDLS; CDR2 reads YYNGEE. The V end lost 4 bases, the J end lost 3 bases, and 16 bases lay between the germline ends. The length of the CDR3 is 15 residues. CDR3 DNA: TGTGCCAGCAGCCCCCGGGAACAGAGCTACTATGGCTACACCTTC. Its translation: CASSPREQSYYGYTF. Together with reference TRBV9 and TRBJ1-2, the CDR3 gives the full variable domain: DSGVTQTPKHLITATGQRVTLRCSPRSGDLSVYWYQQSLDQGLQFLIQYYNGEERAKGNILERFSAQQFPDLHSELNLSSLELGDSALYFCASSPREQSYYGYTFGSGTRLTVV.

This CDR3 is CASLGRDYGYTF. CDR3 in DNA: TGTGCCAGTCTGGGCAGGGACTATGGCTACACCTTC. This chain uses TRBV19 with TRBJ1-2; tentatively, D is TRBD1 (5 bases). V was shortened by 8 bases and J by 3 bases, with 10 bases between the two germline ends. Germline V gene sequence: CDR1 LNHDA, CDR2 SQIVND (reference sequence). The CDR3 covers 12 residues.